This T cell receptor (beta chain) was identified during a study of OX40 agonist ivuxolimab in advanced cancers. The protocol was immunoSEQ multiplex PCR, while the TCRdb copy is restricted to in-frame clones and leaves out a portion. The sample includes around 76,000 clones, roughly 84% of them seen just once. V trimming: 0 bases; J trimming: 7 bases; junction bases outside the gene matches: 3. Germline V CDR1 and CDR2: SGHTA, FQGNSA. There are 15 residues in the CDR3. The V gene is TRBV7-2, the J gene TRBJ2-1; 10 bases line up with TRBD2. The receptor comes from an adult with an advanced solid tumor such as melanoma, head and neck, liver or kidney cancer. This sample comprised CD4+ or CD8+ T cells sorted from blood, obtained in a trial of the OX40 agonist ivuxolimab. The CDR3 coding sequence is TGTGCCAGCAGCTTAGCGAGCGGGGGGGCAAATGAGCAGTTCTTC. This codes for CASSLASGGANEQFF.